This TCR beta chain appears in the sequencing data of a study of cytomegalovirus exposure and HLA in healthy donors. PCR amplification relied on 60 Vbeta primers (plus 13 Jbeta primers). Assay used: immunoSEQ multiplex PCR; TCRdb lists only in-frame clones, some missing. The sample has approximately 150,000 clones; roughly four fifths are singletons. Study-level results: Later on, an analysis tied 18,000 or so TCR beta sequences to HLA alleles at 0.05 false discovery rate.

Of note for this clone: Its antigen is as yet unknown.

Germline loops: CDR1 KGHSH, CDR2 LQKENI. This CDR3 is 16 amino acids long. Trimming removed 0 bases from V and 5 bases from J; junction bases left unmatched: 5. This sequence joins TRBV18 and TRBJ2-2, with 8 bases matching TRBD1. The sequencing input was PBMCs. The clonotype comes from a man aged 45-60 years in good health and CMV-seropositive. This CDR3 is CASSPPQGAVTGELFF. DNA for the CDR3: TGTGCCAGCTCACCACCGCAGGGGGCTGTAACCGGGGAGCTGTTTTTT.